This T cell receptor beta chain was identified during a study of blood T cells in healthy people across ages. The CDR3 runs to 13 residues. The germline V gene has CDR1 SQVTM and CDR2 ANQGSEA. The V segment lost 3 bases and the J segment 3 bases; nucleotides outside the gene matches: 3. This clonotype was picked up a small number of times. A second PCR of about 7 to 12 cycles used a sample-barcoded 5' primer and a J-beta primer mix. Each CDR3 protein gets one entry after TCRdb re-called the 5' RACE reads with MiXCR. The table records approximately 730,000 distinct CDR3 sequences, 40% to 45% of them present only once.

The sample taken for sequencing was blood. The receptor was derived from a woman between 55 and 75 years old in good health. V usage is TRBV29-1 and J usage is TRBJ2-3, with 7 bases fitting TRBD2. The CDR3 bases are TGCAGCGTTGAGTCCGGGAGGACAGATACGCAGTATTTT. Protein: CSVESGRTDTQYF.